The source of this TCR beta chain is a study of early stage breast cancer tumors. This CDR3 is built from 16 residues. V was trimmed by 5 bases and J by 4 bases, leaving 15 bases between them. Germline V gene data show CDR1 as SNHLY and CDR2 as FYNNEI. Clones were sequenced by immunoSEQ multiplex PCR, and TCRdb holds only the in-frame ones, with some missing. Among about 38,000 clones, over 70% were seen once, and the ten largest hold roughly 7.4%. The source of this sequence is a person between 55 and 69 years old with breast cancer. The chain uses TRBV2 and TRBJ2-6; D may match TRBD1 or TRBD2 (7 bases each). The specimen was blood. The CDR3 nucleotides read TGTGCCAGCAGTCTCCAGGGGGGGACAGGGGCCAACGTCCTGACTTTC. Translation gives CASSLQGGTGANVLTF.